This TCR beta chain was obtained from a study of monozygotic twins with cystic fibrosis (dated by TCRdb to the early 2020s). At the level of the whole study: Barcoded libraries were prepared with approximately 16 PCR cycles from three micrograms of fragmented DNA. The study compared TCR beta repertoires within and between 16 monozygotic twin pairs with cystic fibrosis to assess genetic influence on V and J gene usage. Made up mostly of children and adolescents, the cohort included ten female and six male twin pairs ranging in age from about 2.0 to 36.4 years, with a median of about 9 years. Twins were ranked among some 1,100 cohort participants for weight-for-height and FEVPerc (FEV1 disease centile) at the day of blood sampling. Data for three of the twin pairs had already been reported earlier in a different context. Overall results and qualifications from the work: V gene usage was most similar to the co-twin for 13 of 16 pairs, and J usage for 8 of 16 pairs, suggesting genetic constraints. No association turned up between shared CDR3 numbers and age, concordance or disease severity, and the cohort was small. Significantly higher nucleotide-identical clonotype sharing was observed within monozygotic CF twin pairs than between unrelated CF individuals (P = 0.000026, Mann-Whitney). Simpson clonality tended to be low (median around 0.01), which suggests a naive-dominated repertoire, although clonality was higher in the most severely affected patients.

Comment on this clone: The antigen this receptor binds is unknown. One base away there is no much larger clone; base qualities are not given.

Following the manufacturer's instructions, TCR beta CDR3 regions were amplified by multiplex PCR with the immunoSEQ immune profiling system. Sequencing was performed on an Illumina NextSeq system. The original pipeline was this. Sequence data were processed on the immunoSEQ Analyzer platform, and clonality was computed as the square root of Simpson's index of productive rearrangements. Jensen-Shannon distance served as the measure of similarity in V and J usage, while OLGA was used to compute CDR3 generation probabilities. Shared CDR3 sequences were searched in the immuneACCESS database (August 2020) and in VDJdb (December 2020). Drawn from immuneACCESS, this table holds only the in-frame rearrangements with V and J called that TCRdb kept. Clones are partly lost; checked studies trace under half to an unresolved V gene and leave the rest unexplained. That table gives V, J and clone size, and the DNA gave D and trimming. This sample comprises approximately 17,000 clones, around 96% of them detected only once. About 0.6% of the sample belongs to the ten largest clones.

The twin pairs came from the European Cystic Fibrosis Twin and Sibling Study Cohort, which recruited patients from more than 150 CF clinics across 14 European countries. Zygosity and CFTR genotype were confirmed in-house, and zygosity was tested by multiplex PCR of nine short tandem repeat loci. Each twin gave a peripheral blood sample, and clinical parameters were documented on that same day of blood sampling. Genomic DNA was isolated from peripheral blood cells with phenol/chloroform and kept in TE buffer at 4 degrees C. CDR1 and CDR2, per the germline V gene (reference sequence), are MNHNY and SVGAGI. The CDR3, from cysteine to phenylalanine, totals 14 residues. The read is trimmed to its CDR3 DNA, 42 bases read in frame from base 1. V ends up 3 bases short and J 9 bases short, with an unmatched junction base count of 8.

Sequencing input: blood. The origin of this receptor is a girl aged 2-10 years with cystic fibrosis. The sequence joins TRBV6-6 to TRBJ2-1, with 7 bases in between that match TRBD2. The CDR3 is CASSYQTSSGEQFF. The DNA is TGTGCCAGCAGTTATCAGACTAGCTCGGGTGAGCAGTTCTTC.